This TCR beta chain was sequenced during a study of T cells expressing NK-cell markers (TCRdb year 2020). Background on the whole study: TCR beta-chain repertoires were profiled in sorted CD3+CD56+NKG2C+, CD3+CD56+NKG2C- and CD3+CD56-NKG2C+ T-cell subsets from several donors. Among the eight sequenced donors, seven were HCMV-seropositive and one was HCMV-seronegative. The eight sequenced donors were randomly selected healthy volunteers, three men and five women. Sequencing of the libraries produced 2 x 150 bp reads on Illumina HiSeq 2000/2500, MiSeq or NextSeq.

Instrument on record: Illumina HiSeq 2000. TCR beta cDNA libraries were prepared using 5'RACE template switching, which introduced a universal primer site and unique molecular identifiers. Synthesis of cDNA was primed from the TCR beta constant segment and was followed by two consecutive PCR amplification steps. Under the source paper's analysis protocol: MIGEC was used to demultiplex reads and group reads by UMI, and MiTCR was used to assemble and quantify clonotypes. Only TCR cDNA sequences supported by at least two reads were kept to exclude erroneous sequences. The tcR package was used for downstream repertoire analysis, and clonotypes were matched between fractions using CDR3 nucleotide sequence together with V segment. VDJmatch was used to annotate antigen specificity against VDJdb, with one amino acid substitution in CDR3 permitted. TCRdb reprocessed the sequencing reads and holds a single record per CDR3 protein sequence, with no DNA. Here the V and J calls rest on TCRdb's processing, not on the authors' analysis. The sample table on file contains hundreds of thousands of distinct CDR3 sequences. The leading ten clones occupy less than 7.5% of the sample.

A commercial ELISA kit detecting HCMV-specific IgG in serum was used to determine HCMV serostatus. Peripheral blood mononuclear cells were isolated from blood by Ficoll density gradient centrifugation. Note on this clonotype: No antigen is known for it.

The study at large found these results: In several donors, the dominant CD3+CD56+NKG2C+ clonotypes were among the top 10 CD8+ clonotypes and accounted for about 1.0-7.5% of CD8+ T cells. It remained unclear whether the expanded NKG2C-expressing T cell clones were specific for HCMV antigens. Those dominant clonotypes were again the most abundant among CD3+CD56-NKG2C+ cells in a handful of donors, at about 28.3-65%.

CDR1 and CDR2 (LNHDA, SQIVND) derive from the germline V gene (reference sequence). The CDR3 starts with the cysteine, ends with the phenylalanine, and has 11 residues. No DNA is recorded. This chain joins TRBV19 to TRBJ2-1. The TCR sequence derives from a woman aged 18 to 75 in good health. The specimen was blood T cells: a sorted CD56 or NKG2C T cell subset, CD4+ or CD8+ T cells, or bulk PBMC T cells (not recorded which). The CDR3 here reads CASSIGVMVFF. Beyond the CDR3, the reference TRBV19 and TRBJ2-1 genes provide the residues; the full variable domain reads: DGGITQSPKYLFRKEGQNVTLSCEQNLNHDAMYWYRQDPGQGLRLIYYSQIVNDFQKGDIAEGYSVSREKKESFPLTVTSAQKNPTAFYLCASSIGVMVFFGPGTRLTVL.